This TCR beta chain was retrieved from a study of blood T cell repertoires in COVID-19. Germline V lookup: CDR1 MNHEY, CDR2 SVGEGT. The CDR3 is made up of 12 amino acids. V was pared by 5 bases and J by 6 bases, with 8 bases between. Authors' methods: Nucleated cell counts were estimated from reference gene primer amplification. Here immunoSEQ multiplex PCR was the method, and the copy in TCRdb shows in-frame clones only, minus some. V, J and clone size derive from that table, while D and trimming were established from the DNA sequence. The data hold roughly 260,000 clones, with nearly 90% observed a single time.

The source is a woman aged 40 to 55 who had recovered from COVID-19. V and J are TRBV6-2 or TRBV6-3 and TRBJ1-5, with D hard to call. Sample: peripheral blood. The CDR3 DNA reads TGTGCCAGCAGTCGTACACCTCAGCCCCAGCATTTT. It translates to CASSRTPQPQHF.